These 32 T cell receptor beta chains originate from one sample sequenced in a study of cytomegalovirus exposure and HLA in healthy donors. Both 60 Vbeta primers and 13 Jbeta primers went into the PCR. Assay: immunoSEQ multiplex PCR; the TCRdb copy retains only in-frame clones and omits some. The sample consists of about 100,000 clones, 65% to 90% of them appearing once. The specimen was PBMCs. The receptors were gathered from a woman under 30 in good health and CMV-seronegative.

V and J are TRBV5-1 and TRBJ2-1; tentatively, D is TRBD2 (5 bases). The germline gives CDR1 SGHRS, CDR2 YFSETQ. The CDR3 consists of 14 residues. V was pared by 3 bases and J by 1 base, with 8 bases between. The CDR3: CASSSRRSYNEQFF. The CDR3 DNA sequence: TGCGCCAGCAGCTCCAGGAGGTCCTACAATGAGCAGTTCTTC.

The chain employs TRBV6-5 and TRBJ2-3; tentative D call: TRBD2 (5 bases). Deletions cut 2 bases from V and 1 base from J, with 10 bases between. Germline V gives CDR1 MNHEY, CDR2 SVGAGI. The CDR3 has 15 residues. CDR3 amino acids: CASSYDPGGTDTQYF. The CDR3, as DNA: TGTGCCAGCAGTTACGATCCCGGGGGCACAGATACGCAGTATTTT.

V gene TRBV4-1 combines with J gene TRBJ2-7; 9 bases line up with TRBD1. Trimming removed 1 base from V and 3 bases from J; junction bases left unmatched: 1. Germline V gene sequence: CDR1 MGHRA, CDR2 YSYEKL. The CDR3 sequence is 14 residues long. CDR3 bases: TGCGCCAGCAGCCAAGCGGGACAGGGCTACGAGCAGTACTTC. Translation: CASSQAGQGYEQYF.

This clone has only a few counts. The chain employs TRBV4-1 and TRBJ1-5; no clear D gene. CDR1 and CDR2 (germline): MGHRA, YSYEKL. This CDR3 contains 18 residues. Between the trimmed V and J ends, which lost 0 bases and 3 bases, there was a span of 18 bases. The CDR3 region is CASSQDPFRQVNNQPQHF. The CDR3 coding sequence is TGCGCCAGCAGCCAAGATCCCTTTCGTCAGGTCAACAATCAGCCCCAGCATTTT.

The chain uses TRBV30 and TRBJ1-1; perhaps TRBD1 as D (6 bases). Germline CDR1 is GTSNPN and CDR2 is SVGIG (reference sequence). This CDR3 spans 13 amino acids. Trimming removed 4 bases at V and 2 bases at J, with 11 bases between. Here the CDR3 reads CAWNRGANTEAFF. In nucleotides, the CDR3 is TGTGCCTGGAATCGGGGGGCCAACACTGAAGCTTTCTTT.

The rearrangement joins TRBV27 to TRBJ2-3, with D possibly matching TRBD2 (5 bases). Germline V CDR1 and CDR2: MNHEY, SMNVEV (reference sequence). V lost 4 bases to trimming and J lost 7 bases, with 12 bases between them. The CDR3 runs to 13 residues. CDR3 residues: CASSYAGLNTQYF. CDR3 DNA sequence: TGTGCCAGCAGTTATGCCGGACTGAATACGCAGTATTTT.

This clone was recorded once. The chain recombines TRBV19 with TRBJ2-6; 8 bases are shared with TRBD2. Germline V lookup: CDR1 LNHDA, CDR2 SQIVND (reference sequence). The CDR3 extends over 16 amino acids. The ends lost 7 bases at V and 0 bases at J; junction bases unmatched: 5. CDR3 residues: CASTPGGSSGANVLTF. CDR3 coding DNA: TGTGCCAGTACCCCGGGGGGGTCCTCTGGGGCCAACGTCCTGACTTTC.

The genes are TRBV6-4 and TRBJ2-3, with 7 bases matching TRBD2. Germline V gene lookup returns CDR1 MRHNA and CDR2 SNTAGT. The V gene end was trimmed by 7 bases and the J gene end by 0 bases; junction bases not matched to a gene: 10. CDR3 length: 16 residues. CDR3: CASKPSGGTSTDTQYF. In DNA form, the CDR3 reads TGTGCCAGCAAGCCTAGCGGAGGAACTAGCACAGATACGCAGTATTTT.

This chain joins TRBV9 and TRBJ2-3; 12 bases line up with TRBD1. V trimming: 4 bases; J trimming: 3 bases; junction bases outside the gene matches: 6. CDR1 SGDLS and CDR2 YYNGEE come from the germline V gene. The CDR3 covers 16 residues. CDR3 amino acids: CASSPQGQGATDTQYF. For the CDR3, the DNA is TGTGCCAGCAGCCCCCAGGGACAGGGGGCAACAGATACGCAGTATTTT.

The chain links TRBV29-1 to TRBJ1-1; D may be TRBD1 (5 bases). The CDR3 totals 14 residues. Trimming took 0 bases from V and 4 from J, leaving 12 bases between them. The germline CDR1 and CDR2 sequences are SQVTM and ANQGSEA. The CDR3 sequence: CSVEELPGGTEAFF. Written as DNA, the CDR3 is TGCAGCGTTGAAGAACTGCCGGGGGGCACTGAAGCTTTCTTT.

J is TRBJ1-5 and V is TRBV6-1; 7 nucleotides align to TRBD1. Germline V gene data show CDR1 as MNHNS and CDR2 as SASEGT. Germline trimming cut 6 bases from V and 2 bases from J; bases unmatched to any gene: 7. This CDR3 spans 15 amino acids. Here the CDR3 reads CASSSTGTGNQPQHF. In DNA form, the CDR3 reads TGTGCCAGCAGCTCCACAGGGACAGGCAATCAGCCCCAGCATTTT.

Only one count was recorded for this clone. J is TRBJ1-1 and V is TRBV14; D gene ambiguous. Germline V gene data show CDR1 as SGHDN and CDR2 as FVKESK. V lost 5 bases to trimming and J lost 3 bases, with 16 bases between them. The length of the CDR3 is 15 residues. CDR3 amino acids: CASSKTYPRDTEAFF. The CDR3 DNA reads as TGTGCCAGCAGCAAAACGTACCCCCGGGACACTGAAGCTTTCTTT.

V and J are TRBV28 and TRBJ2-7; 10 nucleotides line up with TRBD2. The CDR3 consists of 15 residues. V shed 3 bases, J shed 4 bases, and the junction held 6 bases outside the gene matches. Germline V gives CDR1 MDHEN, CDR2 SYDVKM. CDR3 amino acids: CASSLTSGGVYEQYF. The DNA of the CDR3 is TGTGCCAGCAGTTTGACAAGCGGGGGGGTATACGAGCAGTACTTC.

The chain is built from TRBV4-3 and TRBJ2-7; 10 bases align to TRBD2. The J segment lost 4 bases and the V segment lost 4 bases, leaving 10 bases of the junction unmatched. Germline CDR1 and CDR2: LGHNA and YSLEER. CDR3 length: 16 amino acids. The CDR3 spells CASSPGVSSGGYEQYF. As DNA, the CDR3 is TGCGCCAGCAGCCCAGGTGTGTCTAGCGGGGGTTACGAGCAGTACTTC.

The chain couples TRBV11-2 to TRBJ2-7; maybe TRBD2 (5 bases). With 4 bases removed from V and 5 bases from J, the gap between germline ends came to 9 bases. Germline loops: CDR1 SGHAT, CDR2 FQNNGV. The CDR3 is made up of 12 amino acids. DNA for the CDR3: TGTGCCAGCAGCTCCCAACTAGACGAGCAGTACTTC. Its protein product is CASSSQLDEQYF.

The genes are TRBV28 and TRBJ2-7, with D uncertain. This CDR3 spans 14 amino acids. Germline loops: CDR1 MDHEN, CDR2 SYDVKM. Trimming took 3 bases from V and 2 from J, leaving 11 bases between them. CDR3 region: CASSFRVPPYEQYF. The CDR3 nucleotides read TGTGCCAGCAGTTTCCGGGTTCCCCCCTACGAGCAGTACTTC.

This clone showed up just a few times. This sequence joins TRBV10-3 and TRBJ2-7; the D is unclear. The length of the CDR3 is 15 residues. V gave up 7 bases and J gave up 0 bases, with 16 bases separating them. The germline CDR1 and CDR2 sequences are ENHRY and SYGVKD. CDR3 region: CAIKASSASSYEQYF. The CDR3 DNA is TGTGCCATCAAGGCCAGTTCGGCTAGCTCCTACGAGCAGTACTTC.

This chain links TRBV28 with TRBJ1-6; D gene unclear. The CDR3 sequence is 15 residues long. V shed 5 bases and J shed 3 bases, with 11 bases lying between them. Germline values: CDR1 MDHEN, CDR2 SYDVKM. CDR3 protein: CASSGEAVYNSPLHF. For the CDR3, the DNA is TGTGCCAGCAGTGGGGAGGCCGTCTATAATTCACCCCTCCACTTT.

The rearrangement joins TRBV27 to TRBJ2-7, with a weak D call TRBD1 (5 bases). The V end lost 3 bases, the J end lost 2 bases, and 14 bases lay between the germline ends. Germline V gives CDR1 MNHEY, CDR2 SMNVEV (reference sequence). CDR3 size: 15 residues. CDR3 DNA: TGTGCCAGCAGTTTCCCCGGAAAGGGGACCTACGAGCAGTACTTC. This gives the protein CASSFPGKGTYEQYF.

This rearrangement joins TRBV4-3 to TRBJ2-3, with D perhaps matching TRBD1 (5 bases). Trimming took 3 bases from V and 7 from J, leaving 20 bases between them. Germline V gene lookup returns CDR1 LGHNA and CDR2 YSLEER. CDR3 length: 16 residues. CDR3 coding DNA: TGCGCCAGCAGCCAGGATCTCAGGGATTTCGGTCATACGCAGTATTTT. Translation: CASSQDLRDFGHTQYF.

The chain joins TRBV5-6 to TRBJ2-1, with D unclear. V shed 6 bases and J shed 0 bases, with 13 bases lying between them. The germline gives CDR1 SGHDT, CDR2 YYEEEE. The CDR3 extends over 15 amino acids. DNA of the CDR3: TGTGCCAGCACCACTATCCCTGGCTCCTACAATGAGCAGTTCTTC. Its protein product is CASTTIPGSYNEQFF.

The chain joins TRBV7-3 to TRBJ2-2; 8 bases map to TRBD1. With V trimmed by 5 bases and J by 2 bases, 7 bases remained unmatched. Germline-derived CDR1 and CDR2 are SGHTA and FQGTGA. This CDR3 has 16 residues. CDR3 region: CASSPRTGRNTGELFF. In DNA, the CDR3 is TGTGCCAGCAGCCCTAGGACAGGGCGTAACACCGGGGAGCTGTTTTTT.

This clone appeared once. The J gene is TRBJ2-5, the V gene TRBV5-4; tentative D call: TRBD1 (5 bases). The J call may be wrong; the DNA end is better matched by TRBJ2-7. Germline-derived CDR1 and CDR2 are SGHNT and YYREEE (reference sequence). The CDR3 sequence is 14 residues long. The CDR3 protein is CASSRWGVSYEQYF. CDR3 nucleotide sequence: TGTGCCAGCAGCCGGTGGGGCGTCTCCTACGAGCAGTACTTC.

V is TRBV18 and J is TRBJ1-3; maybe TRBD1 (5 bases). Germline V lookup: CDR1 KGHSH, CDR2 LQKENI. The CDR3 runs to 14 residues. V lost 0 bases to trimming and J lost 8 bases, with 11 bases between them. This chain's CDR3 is CASSPPVGGYTIYF. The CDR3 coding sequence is TGTGCCAGCTCACCACCTGTGGGGGGATACACCATATATTTT.

The CDR3 reads CASSVGTGATDTQYF. For the CDR3, the DNA is TGTGCCAGCAGCGTAGGGACAGGGGCCACAGATACGCAGTATTTT. The chain employs TRBV9 and TRBJ2-3; 9 positions agree with TRBD1. CDR3 length equals 15 residues. Per germline, CDR1 SGDLS and CDR2 YYNGEE. V gave up 0 bases and J gave up 2 bases; unmatched junction bases: 1.

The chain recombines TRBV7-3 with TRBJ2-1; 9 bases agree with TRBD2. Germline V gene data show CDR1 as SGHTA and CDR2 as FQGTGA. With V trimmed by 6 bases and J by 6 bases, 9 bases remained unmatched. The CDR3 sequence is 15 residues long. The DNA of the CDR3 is TGTGCCAGCAGGCCAACTAGCGGGTCTCTCAATGAGCAGTTCTTC. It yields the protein CASRPTSGSLNEQFF.

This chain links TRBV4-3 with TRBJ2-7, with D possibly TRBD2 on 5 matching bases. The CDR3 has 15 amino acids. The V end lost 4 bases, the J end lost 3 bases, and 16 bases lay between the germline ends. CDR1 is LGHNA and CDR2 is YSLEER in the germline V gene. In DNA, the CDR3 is TGCGCCAGCAGCCCCGCCCGGGGTCCCAACTACGAGCAGTACTTC. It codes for CASSPARGPNYEQYF.

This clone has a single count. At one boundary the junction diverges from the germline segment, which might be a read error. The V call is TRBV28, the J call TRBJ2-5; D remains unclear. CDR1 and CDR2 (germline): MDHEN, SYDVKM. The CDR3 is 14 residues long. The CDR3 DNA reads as TGTGCCAGCAGTTTATCCCTCCGAGAAGAGCCCCAGTACTTC. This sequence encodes CASSLSLREEPQYF.

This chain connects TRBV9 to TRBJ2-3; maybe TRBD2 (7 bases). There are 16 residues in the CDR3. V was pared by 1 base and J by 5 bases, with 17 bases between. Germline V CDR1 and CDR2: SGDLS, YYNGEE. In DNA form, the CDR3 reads TGTGCCAGCAGCGTATATGTGGGGGGGCCTATAGATACGCAGTATTTT. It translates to CASSVYVGGPIDTQYF.

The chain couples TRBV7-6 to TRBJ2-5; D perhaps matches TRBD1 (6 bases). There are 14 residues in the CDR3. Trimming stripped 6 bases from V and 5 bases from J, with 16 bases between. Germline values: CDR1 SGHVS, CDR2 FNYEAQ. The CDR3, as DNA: TGTGCCAGCAGGCCGGGACAAGGGCTGGAGACCCAGTACTTC. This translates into CASRPGQGLETQYF.

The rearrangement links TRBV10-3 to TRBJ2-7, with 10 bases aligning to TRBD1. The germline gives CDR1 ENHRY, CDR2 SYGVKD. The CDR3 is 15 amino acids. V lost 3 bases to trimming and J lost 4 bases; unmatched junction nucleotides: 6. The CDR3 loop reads CAISERDRGPYEQYF. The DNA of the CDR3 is TGTGCCATCAGTGAACGGGACAGGGGTCCTTACGAGCAGTACTTC.

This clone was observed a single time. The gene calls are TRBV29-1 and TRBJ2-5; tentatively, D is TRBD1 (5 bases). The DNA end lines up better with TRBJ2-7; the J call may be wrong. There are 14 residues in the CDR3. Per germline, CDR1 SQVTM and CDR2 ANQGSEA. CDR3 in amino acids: CSVPPDSNSYEQYF. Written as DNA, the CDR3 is TGCAGCGTCCCTCCAGACAGTAACTCCTACGAGCAGTACTTC.